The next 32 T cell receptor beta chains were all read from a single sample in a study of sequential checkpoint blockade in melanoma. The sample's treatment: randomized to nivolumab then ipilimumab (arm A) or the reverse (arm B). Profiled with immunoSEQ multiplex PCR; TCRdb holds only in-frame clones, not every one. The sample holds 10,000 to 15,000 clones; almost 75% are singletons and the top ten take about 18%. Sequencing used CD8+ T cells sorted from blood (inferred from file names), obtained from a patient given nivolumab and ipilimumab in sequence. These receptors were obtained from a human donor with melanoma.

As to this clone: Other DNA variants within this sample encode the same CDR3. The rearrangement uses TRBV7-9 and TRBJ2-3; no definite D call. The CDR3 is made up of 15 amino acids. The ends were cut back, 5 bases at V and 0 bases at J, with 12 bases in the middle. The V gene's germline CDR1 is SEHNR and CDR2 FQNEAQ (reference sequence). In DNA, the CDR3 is TGTGCCAGCAGCCCCCCCGGTATTAGCACAGATACGCAGTATTTT. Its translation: CASSPPGISTDTQYF. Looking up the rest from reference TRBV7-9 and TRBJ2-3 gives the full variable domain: DTGVSQNPRHKITKRGQNVTFRCDPISEHNRLYWYRQTLGQGPEFLTYFQNEAQLEKSRLLSDRFSAERPKGSFSTLEIQRTEQGDSAMYLCASSPPGISTDTQYFGPGTRLTVL.

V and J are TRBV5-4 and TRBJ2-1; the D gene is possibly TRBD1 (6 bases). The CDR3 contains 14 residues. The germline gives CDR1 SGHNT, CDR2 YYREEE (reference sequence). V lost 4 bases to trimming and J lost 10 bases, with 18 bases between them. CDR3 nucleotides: TGTGCCAGCAGCCAACCAGCCAGGGGAAAAGAGCAGTTCTTC. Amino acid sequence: CASSQPARGKEQFF.

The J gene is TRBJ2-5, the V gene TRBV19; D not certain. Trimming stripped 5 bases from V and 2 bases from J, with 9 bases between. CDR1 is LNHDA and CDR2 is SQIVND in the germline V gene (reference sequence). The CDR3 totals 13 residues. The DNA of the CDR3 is TGTGCCAGTAGTGGCACAGCTCAAGAGACCCAGTACTTC. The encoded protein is CASSGTAQETQYF.

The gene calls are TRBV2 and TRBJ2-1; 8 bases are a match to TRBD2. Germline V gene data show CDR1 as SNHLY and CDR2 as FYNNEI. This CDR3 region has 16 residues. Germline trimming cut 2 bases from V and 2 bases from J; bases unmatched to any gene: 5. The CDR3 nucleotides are TGTGCCAGCAGTGAATGGCGGGAGGTCGCCTACAATGAGCAGTTCTTC. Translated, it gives CASSEWREVAYNEQFF.

CDR3 bases: TGTGCCAGCAGTTACTCGGGAGGGGTGGGCTATGGCTACACCTTC. The encoded protein is CASSYSGGVGYGYTF. The chain links TRBV6-5 to TRBJ1-2; D perhaps matches TRBD1 (5 bases). This CDR3 comprises 15 residues. Germline V gives CDR1 MNHEY, CDR2 SVGAGI. V was cut by 0 bases and J by 4 bases, with 12 bases left in between.

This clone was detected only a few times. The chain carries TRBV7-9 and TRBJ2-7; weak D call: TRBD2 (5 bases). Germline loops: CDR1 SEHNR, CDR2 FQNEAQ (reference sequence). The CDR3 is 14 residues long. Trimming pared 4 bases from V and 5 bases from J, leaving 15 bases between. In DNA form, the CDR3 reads TGTGCCAGCAGCTCCGGACTCCTCTGGAACGAGCAGTACTTC. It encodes CASSSGLLWNEQYF.

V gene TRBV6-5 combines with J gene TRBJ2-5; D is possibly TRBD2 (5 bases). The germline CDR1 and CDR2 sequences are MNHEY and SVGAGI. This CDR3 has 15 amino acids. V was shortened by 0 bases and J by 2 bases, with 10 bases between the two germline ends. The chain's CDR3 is CASSYSIAFQETQYF. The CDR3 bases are TGTGCCAGCAGTTACTCGATAGCGTTTCAAGAGACCCAGTACTTC.

CDR3 sequence reads: CASSLGSTYNEQFF. CDR3 nucleotides: TGTGCCAGCAGCTTAGGGAGCACCTACAATGAGCAGTTCTTC. The chain couples TRBV7-9 to TRBJ2-1; the D is unclear. This CDR3 comprises 14 residues. Trimming took 1 base from V and 2 from J, leaving 6 bases between them. CDR1 and CDR2 (germline): SEHNR, FQNEAQ (reference sequence).

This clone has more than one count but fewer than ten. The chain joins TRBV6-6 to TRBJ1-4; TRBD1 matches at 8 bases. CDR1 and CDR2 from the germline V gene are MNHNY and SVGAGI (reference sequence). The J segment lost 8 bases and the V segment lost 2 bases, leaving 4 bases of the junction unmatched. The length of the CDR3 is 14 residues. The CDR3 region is CASSYGQGLEKLFF. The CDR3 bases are TGTGCCAGCAGTTACGGACAGGGTCTAGAAAAACTGTTTTTT.

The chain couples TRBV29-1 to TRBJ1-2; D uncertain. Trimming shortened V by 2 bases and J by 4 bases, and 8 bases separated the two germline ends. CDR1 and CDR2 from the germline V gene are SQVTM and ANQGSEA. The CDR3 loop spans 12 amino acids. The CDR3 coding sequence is TGCAGCGTTGAACAAGGCGGCTATGGCTACACCTTC. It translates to CSVEQGGYGYTF.

The CDR3 spells CASSEQSTEAFF. CDR3 DNA sequence: TGTGCCAGCAGCGAACAGAGCACTGAAGCTTTCTTT. The chain has TRBV28 and TRBJ1-1, with D unclear. Trimming took off 6 bases at V and 4 bases at J, with 9 bases between the two ends. Germline V gene data show CDR1 as MDHEN and CDR2 as SYDVKM. The CDR3 is 12 residues long.

The CDR3 DNA follows: TGTGCCAGCAGTTTAGAGGGCCTAGCGGGATTCCAAGAGACCCAGTACTTC. Translated: CASSLEGLAGFQETQYF. The chain carries TRBV28 and TRBJ2-5; 9 nucleotides match TRBD2. The CDR3 length is 17 residues. In germline, CDR1 is MDHEN, CDR2 SYDVKM. Trimming removed 2 bases from V and 1 base from J; junction bases left unmatched: 8.

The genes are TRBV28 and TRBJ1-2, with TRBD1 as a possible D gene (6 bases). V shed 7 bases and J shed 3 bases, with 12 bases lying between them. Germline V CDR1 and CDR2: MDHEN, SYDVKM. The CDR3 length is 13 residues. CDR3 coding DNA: TGTGCCAGCACCCAACAGGGTCACTATGGCTACACCTTC. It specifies CASTQQGHYGYTF.

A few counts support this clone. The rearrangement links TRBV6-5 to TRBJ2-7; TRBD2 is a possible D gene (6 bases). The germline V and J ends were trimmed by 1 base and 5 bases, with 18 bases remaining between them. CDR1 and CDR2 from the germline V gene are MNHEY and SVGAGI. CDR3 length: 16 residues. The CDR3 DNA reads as TGTGCCAGCAGTTACTGTCGGGACTGGGATCCCCACGAGCAGTACTTC. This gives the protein CASSYCRDWDPHEQYF.

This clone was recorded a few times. In DNA, the CDR3 is TGTGCCAGCAGCCCGGGACTAGCGGACTACAATGAGCAGTTCTTC. It yields the protein CASSPGLADYNEQFF. This rearrangement joins TRBV6-1 to TRBJ2-1; TRBD2 matches at 11 bases. The germline V gene has CDR1 MNHNS and CDR2 SASEGT. The V segment lost 6 bases and the J segment 3 bases; nucleotides outside the gene matches: 4. This CDR3 has 15 residues.

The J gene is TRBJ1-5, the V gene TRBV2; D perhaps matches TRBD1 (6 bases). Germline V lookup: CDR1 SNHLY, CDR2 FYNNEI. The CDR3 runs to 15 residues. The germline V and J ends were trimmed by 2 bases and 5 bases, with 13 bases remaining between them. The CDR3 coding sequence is TGTGCCAGCAGTGAACTGACAGGCTTTGATCAGCCCCAGCATTTT. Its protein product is CASSELTGFDQPQHF.

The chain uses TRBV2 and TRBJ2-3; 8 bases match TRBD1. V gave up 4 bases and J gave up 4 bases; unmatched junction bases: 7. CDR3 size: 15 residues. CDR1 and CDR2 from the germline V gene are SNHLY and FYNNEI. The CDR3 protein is CASSAGQAVADTQYF. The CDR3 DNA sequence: TGTGCCAGCAGTGCGGGACAGGCTGTAGCAGATACGCAGTATTTT.

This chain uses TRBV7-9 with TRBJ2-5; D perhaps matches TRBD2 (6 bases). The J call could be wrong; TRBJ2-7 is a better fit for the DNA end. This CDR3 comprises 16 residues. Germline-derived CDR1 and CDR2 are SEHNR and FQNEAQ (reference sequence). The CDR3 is CASSLAPTGTSYEQYF. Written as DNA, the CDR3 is TGTGCCAGCAGCTTAGCCCCGACCGGGACTTCCTACGAGCAGTACTTC.

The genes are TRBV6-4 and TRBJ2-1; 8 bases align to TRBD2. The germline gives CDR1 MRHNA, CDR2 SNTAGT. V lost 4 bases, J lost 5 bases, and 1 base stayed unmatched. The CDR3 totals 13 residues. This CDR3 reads CASSAGGHNEQFF. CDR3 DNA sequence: TGTGCCAGCAGTGCGGGGGGGCACAATGAGCAGTTCTTC.

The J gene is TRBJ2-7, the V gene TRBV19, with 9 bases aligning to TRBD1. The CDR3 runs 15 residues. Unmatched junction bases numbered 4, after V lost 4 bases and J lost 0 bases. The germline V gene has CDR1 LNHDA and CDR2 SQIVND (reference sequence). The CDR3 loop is CASSRGQGVSYEQYF. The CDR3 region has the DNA TGTGCCAGTAGTAGGGGACAGGGCGTCTCCTACGAGCAGTACTTC.

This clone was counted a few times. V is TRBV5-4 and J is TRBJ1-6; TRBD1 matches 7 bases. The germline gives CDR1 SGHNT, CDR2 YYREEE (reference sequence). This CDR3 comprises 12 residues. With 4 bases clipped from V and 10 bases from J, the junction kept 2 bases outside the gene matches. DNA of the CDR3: TGTGCCAGCAGCCCGGGACAGTCACCCCTCCACTTT. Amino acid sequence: CASSPGQSPLHF. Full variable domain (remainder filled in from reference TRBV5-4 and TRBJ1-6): ETGVTQSPTHLIKTRGQQVTLRCSSQSGHNTVSWYQQALGQGPQFIFQYYREEENGRGNFPPRFSGLQFPNYSSELNVNALELDDSALYLCASSPGQSPLHFGNGTRLTVT.

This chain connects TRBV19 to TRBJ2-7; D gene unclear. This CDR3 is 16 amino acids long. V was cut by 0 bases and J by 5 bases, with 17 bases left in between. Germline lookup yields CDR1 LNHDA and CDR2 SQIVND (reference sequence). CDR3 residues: CASSIEVAERKNEQYF. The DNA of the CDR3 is TGTGCCAGTAGTATAGAGGTCGCCGAGAGAAAAAACGAGCAGTACTTC.

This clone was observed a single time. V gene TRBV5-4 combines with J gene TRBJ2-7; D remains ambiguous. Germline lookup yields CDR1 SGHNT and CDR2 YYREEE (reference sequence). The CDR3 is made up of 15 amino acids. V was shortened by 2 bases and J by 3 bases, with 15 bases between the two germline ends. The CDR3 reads CASSLGLPGNYEQYF. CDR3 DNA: TGTGCCAGCAGCTTAGGTTTGCCAGGTAACTACGAGCAGTACTTC.

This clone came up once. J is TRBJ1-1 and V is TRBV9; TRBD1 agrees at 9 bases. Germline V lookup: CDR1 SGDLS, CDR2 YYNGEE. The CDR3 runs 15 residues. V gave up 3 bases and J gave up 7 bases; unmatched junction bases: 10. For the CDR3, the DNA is TGTGCCAGCAGCGGACAGGGGGTTAACCCCTTTGAAGCTTTCTTT. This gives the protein CASSGQGVNPFEAFF.

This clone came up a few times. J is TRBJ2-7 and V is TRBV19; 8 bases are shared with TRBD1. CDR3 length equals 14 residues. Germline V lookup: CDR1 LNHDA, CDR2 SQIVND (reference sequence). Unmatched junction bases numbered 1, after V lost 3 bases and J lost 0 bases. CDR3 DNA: TGTGCCAGTAGTATGGGGACAGGCTCCTACGAGCAGTACTTC. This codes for CASSMGTGSYEQYF.

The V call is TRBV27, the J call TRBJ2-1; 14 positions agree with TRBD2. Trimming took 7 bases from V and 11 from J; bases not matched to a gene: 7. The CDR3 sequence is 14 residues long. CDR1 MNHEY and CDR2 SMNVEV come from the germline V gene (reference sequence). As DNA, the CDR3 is TGTGCCAGCACTCAGGGACTAGCGGGAGCTCAGCAGTTCTTC. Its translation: CASTQGLAGAQQFF.

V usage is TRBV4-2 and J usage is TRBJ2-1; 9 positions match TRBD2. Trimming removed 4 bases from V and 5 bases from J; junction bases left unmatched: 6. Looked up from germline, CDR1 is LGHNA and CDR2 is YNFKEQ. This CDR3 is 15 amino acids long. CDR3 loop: CASSPLAGVNNEQFF. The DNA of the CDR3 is TGTGCCAGCAGCCCGTTAGCGGGAGTGAACAATGAGCAGTTCTTC.

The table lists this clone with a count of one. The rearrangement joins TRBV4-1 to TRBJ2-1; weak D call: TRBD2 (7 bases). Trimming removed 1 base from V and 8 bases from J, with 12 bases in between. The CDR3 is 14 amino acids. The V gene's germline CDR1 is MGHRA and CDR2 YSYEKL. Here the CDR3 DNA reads TGCGCCAGCAGCCAAGGGACGGGGGGCGATGAGCAGTTCTTC. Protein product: CASSQGTGGDEQFF.

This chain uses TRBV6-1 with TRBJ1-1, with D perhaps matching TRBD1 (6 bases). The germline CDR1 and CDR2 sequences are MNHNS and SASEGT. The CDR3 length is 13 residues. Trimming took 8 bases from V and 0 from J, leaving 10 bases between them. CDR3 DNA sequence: TGTGCCAGCCTCACAGGGCTGAACACTGAAGCTTTCTTT. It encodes CASLTGLNTEAFF.

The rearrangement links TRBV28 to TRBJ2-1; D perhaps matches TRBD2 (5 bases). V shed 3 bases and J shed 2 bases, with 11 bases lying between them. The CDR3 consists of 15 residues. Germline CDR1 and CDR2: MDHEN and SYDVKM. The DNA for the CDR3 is TGTGCCAGCAGTTTGAGCGGAGGACCCTACAATGAGCAGTTCTTC. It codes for CASSLSGGPYNEQFF.

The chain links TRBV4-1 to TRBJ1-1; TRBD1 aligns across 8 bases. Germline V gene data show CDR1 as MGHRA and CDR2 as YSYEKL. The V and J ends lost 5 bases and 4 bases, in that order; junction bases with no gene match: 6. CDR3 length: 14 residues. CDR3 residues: CASSANRGGTEAFF. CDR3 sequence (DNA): TGCGCCAGCAGCGCAAACAGGGGGGGCACTGAAGCTTTCTTT.

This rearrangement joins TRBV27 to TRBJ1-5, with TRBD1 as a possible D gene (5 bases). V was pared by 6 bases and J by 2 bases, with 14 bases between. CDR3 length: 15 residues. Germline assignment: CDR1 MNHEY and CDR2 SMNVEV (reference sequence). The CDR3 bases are TGTGCCAGCAGCCCCTCAGGGTCAGGCAATCAGCCCCAGCATTTT. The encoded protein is CASSPSGSGNQPQHF.